The source of this T cell receptor (beta chain) is a study of cytomegalovirus exposure and HLA in healthy donors (TCRdb year 2017). General notes on the study: In an earlier analysis of fewer than 750 of the donors, approximately 300 Gb of sequence data and 90 million to 120 million unique TCR beta sequences from some 170 million T cells were reported. Of the roughly 410 genotyped donors, 81% were placed in the genetic ancestry cluster associated with self-reported Caucasian donors. To study patterns of TCR occurrence, a later analysis re-analyzed previously published TCR beta repertoires from hundreds of donors and added high-resolution HLA genotyping. The study profiled the T cell repertoires of more than 500 subjects by immunosequencing and related them to cytomegalovirus serostatus. The later analysis used no new phenotypic data to find candidate immune exposures, relying instead on TCR beta sequences and their occurrence across donors. The study aimed to test whether signatures of past pathogen exposure could be identified by cataloging public T cell receptors. Typing coverage differed by locus: A, B, C, DRB1 and DQB1 were typed in about 629-640 donors, DQA1 in 500 to 550, DPA1 in 606, and DPB1 in roughly 450. Every discovery cohort repertoire had been produced on one sequencing platform. A later genetic analysis took genome-wide SNP genotypes for about three fifths of the roughly 700 donors and used that subset as a discovery cohort. Donor age, sex, ethnicity and CMV serostatus were compiled alongside the repertoire data. Several DR-DQ haplotypes were handled as single units for association and clustering because linkage in the cohort was strong. Along with the approximately 700-subject first cohort, a separate validation cohort of over 90 different subjects was used. On average, about 200,000 unique TCR beta nucleotide sequences were sequenced per donor among some 420 genotyped donors of the cohort, with approximately 18% of those sequences being non-productive. Around 320 gigabases of sequencing data and roughly 90 million unique TCR sequences were included in an early release covering 500 to 750 HLA-typed donors. High-throughput TCR immunosequencing, statistical association of individual TCRs with disease status, and machine learning were combined to predict cytomegalovirus infection status. HLA typing included class I and class II loci at four-digit resolution. An earlier analysis of more than 450 of the donors used high-throughput TCR beta sequencing to judge whether each TCR beta V gene segment behaved as functional or pseudogenic.

Library construction relied on the immunoSEQ multiplex PCR assay. For the multiplex PCR, a mixture combining 60 forward primers for TCR Vbeta segments and 13 reverse primers for TCR Jbeta segments was used. The CDR3 region of rearranged TCR beta genes was amplified from genomic DNA by a multiplex PCR assay. The Illumina HiSeq System was used to sequence the amplified TCR beta libraries as 87-base-pair reads. The published analysis was carried out like this. Across the 700 or so repertoires, a later analysis counted some 80 million unique TCR beta chains, around 10 million of which were shared by at least two donors. Raw reads were error-corrected and collapsed into unique sequences with a nearest-neighbor algorithm that merged closely related sequences to remove PCR and sequencing errors. CDR3 sequences were aligned to IMGT reference sequences to assign V, D and J gene segments. Each retained sequence needed at least a six-nucleotide match to both a V gene segment and a J gene segment. A rearrangement was called productive if the CDR3 had no stop codons and remained in frame with V and J, and every other rearrangement was called non-productive. CDR3 was defined according to IMGT convention as the region running from the second conserved V-encoded cysteine to the conserved J-encoded phenylalanine. The earlier analysis of 500 to 650 of the donors excluded any sequence lacking an unambiguous match to a single V gene segment. An earlier analysis of several hundred of the donors classified V segments as functional when productive rearrangements were above 56.7% and as segregating when the standard deviation between donors was above 5%. A statistical classification framework was developed to diagnose cytomegalovirus status using the catalog of TCR beta chain sequences. A later analysis assigned V and J genes by comparing TCR nucleotide sequences with IMGT/GENE-DB human TR gene sequences. The TCRdist pipeline was used in a later analysis to assign CDR3 sequences and most-parsimonious VDJ recombination scenarios. In a later analysis, every TCR beta chain was defined by the combination of its CDR3 amino acid sequence and its V-gene family, and reads without a unique V-gene family were dropped. As a way to deal with suspected cross-contamination and a sequencing artifact, a later analysis dropped 592 nucleotide sequences that were highly shared and had low generation probability. In a later analysis, a clonal expansion index for each public chain was calculated from normalized within-repertoire ranks of inferred template counts. A later analysis computed generation probabilities with a VDJ recombination model fitted to out-of-frame rearrangements, and checked the results against IGoR. Hypergeometric tests were used in a later analysis to score TCR-TCR, TCR-HLA and TCR-CMV co-occurrence, with a repertoire-size bias correction applied to the TCR pairs. False discovery rates were estimated in a later analysis by permuting HLA or CMV assignments 20 times. In a later analysis, co-occurring TCRs were grouped with DBSCAN, and TCRdist sequence similarity was added when clustering was performed within HLA-allele-positive subsets. Co-occurrence clustering excluded repertoires with fewer than 30,000 or more than 120,000 public chains, plus five with anomalous nucleotide sharing. TCRdb stores this immuneACCESS table with in-frame sequences only. Part of the clones is absent; in the studies checked, under half of the shortfall reflects unresolved V genes, and no reason is known for the rest. The V and J calls and clone size come from that table; D and trimming were worked out from the DNA. A total of about 130,000 clones appear in this sample, 80% of them only once. Of the sample, approximately 4.8% falls within the top ten clones.

The cohort was made up of roughly 670 healthy bone marrow donors. At the time of sampling, every cohort member was nominally healthy, though immune exposures that went unrecorded were likely present. Of the approximately 670 cohort members, nearly 300 had a positive CMV serostatus and about 350 had a negative one, while no CMV serostatus was recorded for the donor. Each donor provided a peripheral blood sample, and peripheral blood mononuclear cells were used for TCR beta sequencing. The Qiagen DNeasy Blood Extraction Kit was used to extract genomic DNA from the blood cell samples. Looking up the germline V gene yields CDR1 MNHEY and CDR2 SVGAGI. The CDR3 goes from the cysteine to the phenylalanine over 15 residues. Only CDR3 DNA is held: 45 bases, read in frame from base 1. General conclusions and limits of the study: A few of the identified cytomegalovirus-associated TCR beta chains were confirmed in vitro to be specific for cytomegalovirus antigens. The cohort was sequenced for TCR beta chains only, and without alpha or paired-chain data the features that could be detected were limited. V-gene and J-gene trimming of TCR beta chains was associated with a missense DCLRE1C variant in a later genetic analysis, and the association was replicated in an independent cohort. In a later analysis, 15,000 to 20,000 TCR beta sequences were associated with specific HLA alleles at a false discovery rate of 0.05. The study listed 170 or so TCR beta chains as associated with cytomegalovirus. Compared with the approximately 710-donor mean, donors in an Asian-associated ancestry cluster had fewer N-insertions in productive TCRs, according to a later genetic analysis. Most TCR sequences were seen in very few donors, while some public TCRs were found in many individuals. A cluster of highly shared sequence variants was judged likely to be a technical artifact of the sequencing pipeline. Linkage disequilibrium might explain the correlated functional status among segregating V segments, but an unknown experimental factor could not be excluded. Some IMGT-functional V segments, including TRBV6-2 and TRBV6-3, could not be distinguished by the 87-base-pair reads and were therefore excluded. Because counts were too low, some 16 rarely observed V segments, including chromosome 9 orphons, were excluded from the earlier analysis of about 500 of the donors. Because HLA typing was missing for some donors at each locus, association tests included only the typed subset. In a later analysis, several top co-occurrence clusters were reported to appear linked to parvovirus B19, influenza, CMV and Epstein-Barr virus. The classifier was reported to diagnose cytomegalovirus status with high specificity and sensitivity in both the original cohort and the validation cohort. Most CMV-associated TCR beta chains appeared to be HLA-restricted in a later analysis, and the HLA associations seemed to be driven largely by CMV exposure. When HLA alleles, especially DR and DQ, strongly co-occurred, TCR associations were difficult to assign to individual alleles. In a later analysis, HLA-associated TCR beta chains showed more clonal expansion and lower generation probabilities than non-associated chains that were equally common. The authors suggested that the approach could potentially be generalized to other disease states and immunological phenotypes. CMV serostatus was the only immune exposure information available for the cohort. In a later analysis, TCR association rates were found to vary across HLA loci, with the most associated TCRs seen for DRB1 alleles and the fewest for HLA-C alleles. An earlier analysis of around 540 of the donors showed that most TCR beta V segments appeared in productive rearrangements either about 90% or about 30% of the time, which broadly matched IMGT annotations. Sequencing depth was assumed to be roughly uniform across donors in the presence/absence analyses, though that assumption may not hold. A further reported finding was that TCR beta sequences accurately predicted the HLA-A and HLA-B alleles for most subjects in the first cohort.

As for this clone: It lacks a known antigen. Base-call qualities are not available, and no considerably larger clone is one nucleotide away.

The source material was PBMCs. The receptor comes from a man in his thirties or forties in good health. The sequence joins TRBV6-5 to TRBJ2-5; D gene: possibly TRBD2, on 6 matching bases. Gene TRBJ2-7 matches the end of the DNA better, so the J call may be wrong. The DNA sequence reads TGTGCCAGCAGACCAGACCGGGACTCATACTACGAGCAGTACTTC. This sequence encodes CASRPDRDSYYEQYF.